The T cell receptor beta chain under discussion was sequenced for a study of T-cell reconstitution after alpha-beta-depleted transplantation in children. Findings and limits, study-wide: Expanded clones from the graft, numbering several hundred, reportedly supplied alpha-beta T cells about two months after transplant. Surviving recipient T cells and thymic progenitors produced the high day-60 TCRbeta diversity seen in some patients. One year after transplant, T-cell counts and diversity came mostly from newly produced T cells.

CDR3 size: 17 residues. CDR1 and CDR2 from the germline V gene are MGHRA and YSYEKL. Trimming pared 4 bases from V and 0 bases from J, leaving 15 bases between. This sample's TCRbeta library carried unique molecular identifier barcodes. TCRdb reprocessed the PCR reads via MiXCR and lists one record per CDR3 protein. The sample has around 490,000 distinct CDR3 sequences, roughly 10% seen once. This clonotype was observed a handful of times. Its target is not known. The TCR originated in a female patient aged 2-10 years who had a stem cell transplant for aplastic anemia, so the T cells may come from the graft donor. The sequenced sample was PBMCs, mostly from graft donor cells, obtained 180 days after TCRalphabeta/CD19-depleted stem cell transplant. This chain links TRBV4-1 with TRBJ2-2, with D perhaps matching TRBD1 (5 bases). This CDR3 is CASSLPRGHPNTGELFF. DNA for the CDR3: TGCGCCAGCAGCCTCCCGCGCGGACACCCGAACACCGGGGAGCTGTTTTTT.